This record covers a single T cell receptor beta chain. Its specificity is unknown. Treatment denoted: oral pan-JAK inhibitor, 5-10 mg twice daily. A FACSAria was used to sort CD4+ and CD8+ T cells. These cells came from PBMCs. The CDR3 covers 12 residues. The germline gives CDR1 SQVTM, CDR2 ANQGSEA. Trimming left V 5 bases short and J 1 base short, with 6 bases between. The sample comes from a study of CD8+ T cells in alopecia areata. Study-wide findings and caveats: Unlike in mice, where it was clearer, TCR sharing across patients was less clear, possibly HLA-related. Many of the expanded lesional clones endured in scalp and blood while on tofacitinib. The study also sequences resident alphabeta T cells of normal skin in scalp samples.

Extracted RNA was reverse transcribed into cDNA, the sequencing template. Data came from immunoSEQ multiplex PCR; TCRdb stores just in-frame clones and leaves some out. The repertoire holds some 200,000 clones, with 58% as singletons. The receptor was isolated from a human donor with alopecia areata. This chain joins TRBV29-1 and TRBJ2-1; D is unclear. The sample in question was CD4+ T cells sorted from blood, obtained at week 24, from a patient treated with tofacitinib. The CDR3 spells CSVQGSYNEQFF. The CDR3 DNA reads as TGCAGCGTTCAAGGGTCCTACAATGAGCAGTTCTTC.